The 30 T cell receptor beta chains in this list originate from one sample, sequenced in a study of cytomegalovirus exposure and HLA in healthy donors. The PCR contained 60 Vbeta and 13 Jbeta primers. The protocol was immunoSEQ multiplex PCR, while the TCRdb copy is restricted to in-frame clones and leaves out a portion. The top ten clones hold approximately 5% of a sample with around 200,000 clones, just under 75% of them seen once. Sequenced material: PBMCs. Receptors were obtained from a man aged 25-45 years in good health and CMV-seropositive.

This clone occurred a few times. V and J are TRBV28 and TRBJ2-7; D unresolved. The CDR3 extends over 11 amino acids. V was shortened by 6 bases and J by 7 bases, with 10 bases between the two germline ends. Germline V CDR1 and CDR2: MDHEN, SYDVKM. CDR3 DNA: TGTGCCAGCAGCCTCCTCGGTGAGCAGTACTTC. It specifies CASSLLGEQYF.

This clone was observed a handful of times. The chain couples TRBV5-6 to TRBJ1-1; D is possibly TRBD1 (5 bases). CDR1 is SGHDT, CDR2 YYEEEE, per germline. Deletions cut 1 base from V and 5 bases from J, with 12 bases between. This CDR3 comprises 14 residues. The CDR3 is CASSLLQGRTEAFF. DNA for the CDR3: TGTGCCAGCAGCTTGTTGCAGGGCCGGACTGAAGCTTTCTTT.

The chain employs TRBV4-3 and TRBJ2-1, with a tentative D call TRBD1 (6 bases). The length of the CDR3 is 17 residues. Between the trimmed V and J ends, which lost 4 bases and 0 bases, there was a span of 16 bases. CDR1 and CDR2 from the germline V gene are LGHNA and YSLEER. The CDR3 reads CASSPSDSLSSYNEQFF. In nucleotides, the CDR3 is TGCGCCAGCAGCCCCTCGGACAGCCTCAGCTCCTACAATGAGCAGTTCTTC.

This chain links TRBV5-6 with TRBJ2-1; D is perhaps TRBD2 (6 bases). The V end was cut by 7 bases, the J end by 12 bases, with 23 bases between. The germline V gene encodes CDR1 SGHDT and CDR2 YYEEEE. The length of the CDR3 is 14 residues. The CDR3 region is CASRLSGGAGMQFF. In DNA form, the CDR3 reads TGTGCCAGCCGGCTTAGCGGCGGAGCAGGAATGCAGTTCTTC.

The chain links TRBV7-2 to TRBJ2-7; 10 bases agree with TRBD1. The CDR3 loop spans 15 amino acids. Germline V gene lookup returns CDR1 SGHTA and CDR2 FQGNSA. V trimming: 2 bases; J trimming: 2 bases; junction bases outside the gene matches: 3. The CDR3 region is CASSLRGQGAYEQYF. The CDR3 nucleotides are TGTGCCAGCAGCTTAAGAGGACAGGGGGCCTACGAGCAGTACTTC.

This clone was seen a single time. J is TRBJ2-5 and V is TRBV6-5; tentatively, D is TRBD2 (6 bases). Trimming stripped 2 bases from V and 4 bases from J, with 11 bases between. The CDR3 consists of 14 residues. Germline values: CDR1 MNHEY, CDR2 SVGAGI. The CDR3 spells CASSYPGGGETQYF. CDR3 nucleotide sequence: TGTGCCAGCAGTTACCCCGGGGGAGGAGAGACCCAGTACTTC.

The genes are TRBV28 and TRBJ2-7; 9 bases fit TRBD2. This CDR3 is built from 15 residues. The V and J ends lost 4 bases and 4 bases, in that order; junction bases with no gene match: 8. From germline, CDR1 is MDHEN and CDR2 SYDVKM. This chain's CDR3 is CASSSSGTSTYEQYF. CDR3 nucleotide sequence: TGTGCCAGCAGTTCCTCCGGGACTAGCACTTACGAGCAGTACTTC. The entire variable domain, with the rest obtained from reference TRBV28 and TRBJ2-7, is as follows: DVKVTQSSRYLVKRTGEKVFLECVQDMDHENMFWYRQDPGLGLRLIYFSYDVKMKEKGDIPEGYSVSREKKERFSLILESASTNQTSMYLCASSSSGTSTYEQYFGPGTRLTVT.

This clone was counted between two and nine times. The CDR3 loop is CASSISGGAGDTQYF. The CDR3 DNA sequence: TGTGCCAGCAGCATTAGCGGGGGGGCGGGGGATACGCAGTATTTT. This rearrangement joins TRBV9 to TRBJ2-3; 11 bases are a match to TRBD2. CDR3 length: 15 amino acids. Germline CDR1 reads SGDLS; CDR2 reads YYNGEE. V lost 4 bases and J lost 6; bases outside the gene matches: 7.

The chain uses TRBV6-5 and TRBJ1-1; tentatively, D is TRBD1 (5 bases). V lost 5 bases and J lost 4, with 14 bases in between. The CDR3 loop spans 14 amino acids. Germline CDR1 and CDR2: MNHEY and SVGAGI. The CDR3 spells CASSERHGGTEAFF. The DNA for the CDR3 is TGTGCCAGCAGTGAGAGACACGGGGGCACTGAAGCTTTCTTT.

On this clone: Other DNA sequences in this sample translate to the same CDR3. The DNA for the CDR3 is TGTGCCAGTAGTATGGGACATACCTACGAGCAGTACTTC. Its protein is CASSMGHTYEQYF. J is TRBJ2-7 and V is TRBV19, with D tentatively TRBD1 (6 bases). With 3 bases removed from V and 2 bases from J, the gap between germline ends came to 8 bases. Germline values: CDR1 LNHDA, CDR2 SQIVND (reference sequence). The CDR3 is 13 residues long.

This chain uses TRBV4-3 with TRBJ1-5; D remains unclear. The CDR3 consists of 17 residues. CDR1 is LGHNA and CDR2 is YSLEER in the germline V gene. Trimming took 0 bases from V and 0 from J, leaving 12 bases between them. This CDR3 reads CASSQESGPYSNQPQHF. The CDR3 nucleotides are TGCGCCAGCAGCCAAGAGTCGGGTCCTTATAGCAATCAGCCCCAGCATTTT.

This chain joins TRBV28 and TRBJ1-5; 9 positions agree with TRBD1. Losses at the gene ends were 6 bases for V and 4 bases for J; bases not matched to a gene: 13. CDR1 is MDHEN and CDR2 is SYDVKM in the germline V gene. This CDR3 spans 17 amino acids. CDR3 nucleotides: TGTGCCAGCAGCTTCCCCCAGGGACAGGGAAGTAATCAGCCCCAGCATTTT. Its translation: CASSFPQGQGSNQPQHF.

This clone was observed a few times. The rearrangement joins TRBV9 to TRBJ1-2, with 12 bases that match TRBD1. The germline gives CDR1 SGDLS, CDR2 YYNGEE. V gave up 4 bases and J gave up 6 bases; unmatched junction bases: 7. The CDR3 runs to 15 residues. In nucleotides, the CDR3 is TGTGCCAGCAGCCAAGGGACAGGGGGCGCCGATGGCTACACCTTC. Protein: CASSQGTGGADGYTF.

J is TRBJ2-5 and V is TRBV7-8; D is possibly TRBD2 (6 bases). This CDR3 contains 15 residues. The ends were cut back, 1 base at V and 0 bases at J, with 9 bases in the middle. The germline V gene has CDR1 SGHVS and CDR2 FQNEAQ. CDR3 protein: CASSLVGGNQETQYF. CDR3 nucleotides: TGTGCCAGCAGCTTAGTCGGAGGGAACCAAGAGACCCAGTACTTC.

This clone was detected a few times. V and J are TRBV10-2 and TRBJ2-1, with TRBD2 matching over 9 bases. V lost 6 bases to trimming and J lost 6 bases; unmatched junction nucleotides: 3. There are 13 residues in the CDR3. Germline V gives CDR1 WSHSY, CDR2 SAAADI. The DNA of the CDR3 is TGCGCCAGCAGGCTAGCGGGAAGCAATGAGCAGTTCTTC. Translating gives CASRLAGSNEQFF.

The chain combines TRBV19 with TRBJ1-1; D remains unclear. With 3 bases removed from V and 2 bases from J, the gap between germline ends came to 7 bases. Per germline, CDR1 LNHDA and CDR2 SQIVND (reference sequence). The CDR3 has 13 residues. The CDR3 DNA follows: TGTGCCAGTAGTATTTCTTTTAACACTGAAGCTTTCTTT. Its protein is CASSISFNTEAFF.

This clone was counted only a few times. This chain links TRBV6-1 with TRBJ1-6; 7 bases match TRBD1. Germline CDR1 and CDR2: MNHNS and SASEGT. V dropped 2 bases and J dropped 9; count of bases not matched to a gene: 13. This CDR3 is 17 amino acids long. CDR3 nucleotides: TGTGCCAGCAGTGAAATTGGGTGGAACAGGGGCGGTTCACCCCTCCACTTT. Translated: CASSEIGWNRGGSPLHF.

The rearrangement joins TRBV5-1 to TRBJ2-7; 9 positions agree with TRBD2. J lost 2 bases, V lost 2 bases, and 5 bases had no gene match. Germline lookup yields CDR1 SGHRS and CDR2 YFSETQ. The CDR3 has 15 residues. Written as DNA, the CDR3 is TGCGCCAGCAGCTTTGAGGGCGGGGGGGCCTACGAGCAGTACTTC. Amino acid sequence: CASSFEGGGAYEQYF.

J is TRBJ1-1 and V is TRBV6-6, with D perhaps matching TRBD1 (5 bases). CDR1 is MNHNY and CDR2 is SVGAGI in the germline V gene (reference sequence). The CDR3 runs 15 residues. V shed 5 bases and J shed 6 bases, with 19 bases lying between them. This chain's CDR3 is CASSPRQGGTSEAFF. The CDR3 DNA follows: TGTGCCAGCAGTCCCCGGCAGGGAGGAACGTCTGAAGCTTTCTTT.

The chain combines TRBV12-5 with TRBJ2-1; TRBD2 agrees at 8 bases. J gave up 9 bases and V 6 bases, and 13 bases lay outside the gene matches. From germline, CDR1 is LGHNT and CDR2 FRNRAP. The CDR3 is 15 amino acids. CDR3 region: CASGPQGSGASEQFF. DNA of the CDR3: TGTGCTAGTGGCCCCCAGGGTAGCGGGGCAAGTGAGCAGTTCTTC.

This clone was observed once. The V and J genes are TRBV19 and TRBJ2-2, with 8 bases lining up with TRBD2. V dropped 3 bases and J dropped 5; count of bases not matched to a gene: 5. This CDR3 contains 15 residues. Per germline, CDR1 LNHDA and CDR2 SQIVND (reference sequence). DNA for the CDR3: TGTGCCAGTAGTATCCAGAGCGGGGGAACCGGGGAGCTGTTTTTT. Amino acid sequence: CASSIQSGGTGELFF.

CDR3 region: CSVTGTGGYGGYTF. The CDR3 nucleotides read TGCAGCGTTACCGGGACAGGGGGCTATGGTGGCTACACCTTC. The rearrangement joins TRBV29-1 to TRBJ1-2; 12 bases line up with TRBD1. The CDR3 consists of 14 residues. The germline V gene encodes CDR1 SQVTM and CDR2 ANQGSEA. Trimming cost V 5 bases and J 7 bases; bases outside gene matches: 8. The full variable domain, its missing parts supplied by reference TRBV29-1 and TRBJ1-2, is SAVISQKPSRDICQRGTSLTIQCQVDSQVTMMFWYRQQPGQSLTLIATANQGSEATYESGFVIDKFPISRPNLTFSTLTVSNMSPEDSSIYLCSVTGTGGYGGYTFGSGTRLTVV.

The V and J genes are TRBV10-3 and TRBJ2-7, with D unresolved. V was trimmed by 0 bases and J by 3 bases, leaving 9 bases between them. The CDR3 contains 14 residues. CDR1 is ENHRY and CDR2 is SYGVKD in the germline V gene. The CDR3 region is CAISESSQDYEQYF. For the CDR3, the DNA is TGTGCCATCAGTGAGTCGAGCCAAGACTACGAGCAGTACTTC.

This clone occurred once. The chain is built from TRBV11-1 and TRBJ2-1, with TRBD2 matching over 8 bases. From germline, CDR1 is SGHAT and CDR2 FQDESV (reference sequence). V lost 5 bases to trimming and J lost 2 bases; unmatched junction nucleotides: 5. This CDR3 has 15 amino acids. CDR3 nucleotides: TGTGCCAGCAGCGCCAGCGGGAGCGCCTACAATGAGCAGTTCTTC. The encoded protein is CASSASGSAYNEQFF.

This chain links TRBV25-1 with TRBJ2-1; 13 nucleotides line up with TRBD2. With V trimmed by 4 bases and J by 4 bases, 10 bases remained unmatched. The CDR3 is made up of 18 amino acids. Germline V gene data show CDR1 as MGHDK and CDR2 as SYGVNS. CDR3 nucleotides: TGTGCCAGCAGTGGCGGGACTAGCGGGAAGTATATATACAATGAGCAGTTCTTC. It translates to CASSGGTSGKYIYNEQFF.

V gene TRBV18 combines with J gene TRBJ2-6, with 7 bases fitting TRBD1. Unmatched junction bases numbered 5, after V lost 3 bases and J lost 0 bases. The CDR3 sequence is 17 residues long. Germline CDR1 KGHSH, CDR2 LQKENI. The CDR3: CASSPRTGSSGANVLTF. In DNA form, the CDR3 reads TGTGCCAGCTCACCTCGGACAGGAAGCTCTGGGGCCAACGTCCTGACTTTC. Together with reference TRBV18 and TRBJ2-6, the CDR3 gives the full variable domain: NAGVMQNPRHLVRRRGQEARLRCSPMKGHSHVYWYRQLPEEGLKFMVYLQKENIIDESGMPKERFSAEFPKEGPSILRIQQVVRGDSAAYFCASSPRTGSSGANVLTFGAGSRLTVL.

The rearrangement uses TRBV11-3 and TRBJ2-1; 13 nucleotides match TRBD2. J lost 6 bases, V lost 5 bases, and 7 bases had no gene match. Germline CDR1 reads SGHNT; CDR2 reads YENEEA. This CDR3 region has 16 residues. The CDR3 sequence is CASSTRTSGSPNEQFF. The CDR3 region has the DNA TGTGCCAGCAGCACCCGGACTAGCGGGAGCCCCAATGAGCAGTTCTTC.

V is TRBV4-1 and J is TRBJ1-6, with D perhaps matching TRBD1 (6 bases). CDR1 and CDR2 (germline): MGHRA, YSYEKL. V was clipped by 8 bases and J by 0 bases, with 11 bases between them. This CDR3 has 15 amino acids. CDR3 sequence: CASEQGSSYNSPLHF. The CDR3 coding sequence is TGCGCCAGCGAACAGGGCAGCTCCTATAATTCACCCCTCCACTTT.

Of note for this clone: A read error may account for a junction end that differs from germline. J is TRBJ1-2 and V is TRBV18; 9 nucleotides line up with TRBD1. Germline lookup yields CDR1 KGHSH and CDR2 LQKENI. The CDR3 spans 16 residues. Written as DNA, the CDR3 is TGTGCCAGCTCCCCACAGGGGGCACAGAACAGAGGCGGCTACACCTTC. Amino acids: CASSPQGAQNRGGYTF. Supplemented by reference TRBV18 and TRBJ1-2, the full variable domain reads NAGVMQNPRHLVRRRGQEARLRCSPMKGHSHVYWYRQLPEEGLKFMVYLQKENIIDESGMPKERFSAEFPKEGPSILRIQQVVRGDSAAYFCASSPQGAQNRGGYTFGSGTRLTVV.

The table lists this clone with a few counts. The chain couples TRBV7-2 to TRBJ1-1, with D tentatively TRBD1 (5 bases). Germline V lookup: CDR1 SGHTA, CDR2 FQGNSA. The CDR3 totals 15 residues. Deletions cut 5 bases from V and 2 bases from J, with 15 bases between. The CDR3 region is CASSGGGTVNTEAFF. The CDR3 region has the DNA TGTGCCAGCAGCGGGGGGGGGACGGTTAACACTGAAGCTTTCTTT.